These 15 T cell receptor beta chains were sequenced from one sample in a study of shared clonotypes between healthy human individuals. Selected positively for CCR7 and CD45RO-negative, naive CD8 cells excluded terminally differentiated effector memory CD45RA+ cells. Assay: immunoSEQ multiplex PCR; the TCRdb copy retains only in-frame clones and omits some. The table lists some 2.1 million clones, 90% to 95% of them singletons. The sample taken for sequencing was naive CD8+ T cells from PBMCs. The receptor set was obtained from a man younger than 30 in good health. Some clones in this sample may be carry-over from other donors' samples.

In the case of this clone: Distinct nucleotide sequences in the sample also encode this CDR3. V gene TRBV28 combines with J gene TRBJ2-5; D is undetermined. V lost 6 bases and J 4 bases, leaving 12 bases between the germline ends. The CDR3 extends over 13 amino acids. Germline V lookup: CDR1 MDHEN, CDR2 SYDVKM. As DNA, the CDR3 is TGTGCCAGCAGCCGGGTCCTGGGAGAGACCCAGTACTTC. Protein: CASSRVLGETQYF.

The rearrangement links TRBV19 to TRBJ1-4; weak D call: TRBD1 (6 bases). This CDR3 is 13 amino acids long. Germline V CDR1 and CDR2: LNHDA, SQIVND (reference sequence). V was shortened by 9 bases and J by 2 bases, with 10 bases between the two germline ends. The CDR3 here is CASSGATNEKLFF. The CDR3 region has the DNA TGTGCCAGCTCAGGGGCGACTAATGAAAAACTGTTTTTT.

This chain links TRBV29-1 with TRBJ2-7; TRBD1 agrees at 8 bases. The CDR3 is 14 residues long. Germline V gene lookup returns CDR1 SQVTM and CDR2 ANQGSEA. The J segment lost 6 bases and the V segment lost 2 bases, leaving 9 bases of the junction unmatched. CDR3 in amino acids: CSVEYGTGGPEQYF. The CDR3 nucleotides are TGCAGCGTTGAATACGGGACAGGAGGACCCGAGCAGTACTTC.

For this clone: The sample carries other DNA sequences with the same CDR3. The chain is built from TRBV7-9 and TRBJ2-3, with a tentative D call TRBD2 (5 bases). Germline lookup yields CDR1 SEHNR and CDR2 FQNEAQ (reference sequence). The CDR3 totals 14 residues. V gave up 5 bases and J gave up 0 bases, with 9 bases separating them. CDR3 DNA sequence: TGTGCCAGCAGCCCCCGGGGTAGCACAGATACGCAGTATTTT. Translating it yields CASSPRGSTDTQYF.

This clone was found once. This sequence joins TRBV4-1 and TRBJ2-7; D not resolved. The length of the CDR3 is 13 residues. V lost 6 bases and J 3 bases, leaving 12 bases between the germline ends. Germline CDR1 MGHRA, CDR2 YSYEKL. The CDR3 protein is CASRGSSSYEQYF. The CDR3 coding sequence is TGCGCCAGCAGGGGTTCGAGCAGCTACGAGCAGTACTTC.

This chain connects TRBV7-9 to TRBJ1-1, with 8 positions matching TRBD1. CDR1 and CDR2 (germline): SEHNR, FQNEAQ (reference sequence). J was trimmed by 7 bases and V by 3 bases; bases with no gene match: 7. There are 14 residues in the CDR3. CDR3 amino acids: CASSFQDRAGEAFF. In DNA form, the CDR3 reads TGTGCCAGCAGCTTCCAGGACAGGGCTGGTGAAGCTTTCTTT.

The chain carries TRBV7-9 and TRBJ2-7; TRBD2 is a possible D gene (6 bases). Between the trimmed V and J ends, which lost 5 bases and 0 bases, there was a span of 23 bases. Germline CDR1 reads SEHNR; CDR2 reads FQNEAQ (reference sequence). The CDR3 runs to 18 residues. CDR3 sequence: CASSQRELARSSSYEQYF. DNA of the CDR3: TGTGCCAGCAGCCAAAGGGAACTAGCCAGATCAAGCTCCTACGAGCAGTACTTC. Supplemented by reference TRBV7-9 and TRBJ2-7, the full variable domain reads DTGVSQNPRHKITKRGQNVTFRCDPISEHNRLYWYRQTLGQGPEFLTYFQNEAQLEKSRLLSDRFSAERPKGSFSTLEIQRTEQGDSAMYLCASSQRELARSSSYEQYFGPGTRLTVT.

This chain uses TRBV7-7 with TRBJ2-1, with D possibly matching TRBD2 (7 bases). CDR3 size: 16 residues. The V and J ends lost 0 bases and 7 bases respectively, with 16 bases between them. The V gene's germline CDR1 is SSHAT and CDR2 FNYEAQ (reference sequence). CDR3 sequence reads: CASSLALGGPSNEQFF. CDR3 coding DNA: TGTGCCAGCAGCTTAGCGTTGGGGGGGCCATCTAATGAGCAGTTCTTC.

The chain carries TRBV6-1 and TRBJ1-5, with unresolved D. From germline, CDR1 is MNHNS and CDR2 SASEGT. CDR3 length: 10 residues. V lost 9 bases to trimming and J lost 11 bases, with 11 bases between them. CDR3 bases: TGTGCCAGACAAGGAGGAGCCCAGCATTTT. Translating it yields CARQGGAQHF.

The CDR3 loop is CASSQAKSWNTGELFF. CDR3 DNA: TGCGCCAGCAGCCAAGCTAAATCCTGGAACACCGGGGAGCTGTTTTTT. This chain links TRBV4-1 with TRBJ2-2; D unresolved. V shed 1 base and J shed 1 base, with 10 bases lying between them. The CDR3 has 16 residues. The V gene's germline CDR1 is MGHRA and CDR2 YSYEKL.

This clone has a single count. The CDR3 DNA follows: TGTGCCAGCAGTCGGGACGGTAACAATGAGCAGTTCTTC. It yields the protein CASSRDGNNEQFF. The chain carries TRBV27 and TRBJ2-1; D is perhaps TRBD1 or TRBD2 (5 bases each). The CDR3 has 13 residues. Germline V lookup: CDR1 MNHEY, CDR2 SMNVEV (reference sequence). Trimming pared 5 bases from V and 5 bases from J, leaving 10 bases between.

This chain links TRBV7-9 with TRBJ2-5; D is ambiguous. The CDR3 extends over 11 amino acids. Germline CDR1 is SEHNR and CDR2 is FQNEAQ (reference sequence). This chain's CDR3 is CAILYGETQYF. In nucleotides, the CDR3 is TGTGCGATCCTCTACGGGGAGACCCAGTACTTC.

V usage is TRBV7-9 and J usage is TRBJ2-7, with D tentatively TRBD1 or TRBD2 (5 bases each). The CDR3 runs 15 residues. V lost 5 bases to trimming and J lost 6 bases, with 20 bases between them. The germline V gene encodes CDR1 SEHNR and CDR2 FQNEAQ (reference sequence). This CDR3 reads CASSGTGTGLSEQYF. As DNA, the CDR3 is TGTGCCAGCAGCGGAACCGGGACCGGACTTAGCGAGCAGTACTTC. The complete variable domain, with remaining parts taken from reference TRBV7-9 and TRBJ2-7, reads DTGVSQNPRHKITKRGQNVTFRCDPISEHNRLYWYRQTLGQGPEFLTYFQNEAQLEKSRLLSDRFSAERPKGSFSTLEIQRTEQGDSAMYLCASSGTGTGLSEQYFGPGTRLTVT.

The rearrangement joins TRBV27 to TRBJ2-1; 10 nucleotides align to TRBD2. The J segment lost 10 bases and the V segment lost 2 bases, leaving 8 bases of the junction unmatched. The CDR3 sequence is 15 residues long. CDR1 is MNHEY, CDR2 SMNVEV, per germline (reference sequence). This CDR3 is CASSLGGLAGEEQFF. In DNA form, the CDR3 reads TGTGCCAGCAGTTTAGGTGGGCTAGCGGGAGAGGAGCAGTTCTTC.

Turning to this clone: In the same sample, other DNA sequences code for this CDR3. This chain connects TRBV19 to TRBJ2-7; 8 positions agree with TRBD2. This CDR3 comprises 14 residues. J lost 3 bases, V lost 5 bases, and 6 bases had no gene match. CDR1 and CDR2 (germline): LNHDA, SQIVND (reference sequence). The CDR3 is CASSPLLADYEQYF. CDR3 nucleotides: TGTGCCAGTAGTCCCCTACTAGCGGACTACGAGCAGTACTTC.